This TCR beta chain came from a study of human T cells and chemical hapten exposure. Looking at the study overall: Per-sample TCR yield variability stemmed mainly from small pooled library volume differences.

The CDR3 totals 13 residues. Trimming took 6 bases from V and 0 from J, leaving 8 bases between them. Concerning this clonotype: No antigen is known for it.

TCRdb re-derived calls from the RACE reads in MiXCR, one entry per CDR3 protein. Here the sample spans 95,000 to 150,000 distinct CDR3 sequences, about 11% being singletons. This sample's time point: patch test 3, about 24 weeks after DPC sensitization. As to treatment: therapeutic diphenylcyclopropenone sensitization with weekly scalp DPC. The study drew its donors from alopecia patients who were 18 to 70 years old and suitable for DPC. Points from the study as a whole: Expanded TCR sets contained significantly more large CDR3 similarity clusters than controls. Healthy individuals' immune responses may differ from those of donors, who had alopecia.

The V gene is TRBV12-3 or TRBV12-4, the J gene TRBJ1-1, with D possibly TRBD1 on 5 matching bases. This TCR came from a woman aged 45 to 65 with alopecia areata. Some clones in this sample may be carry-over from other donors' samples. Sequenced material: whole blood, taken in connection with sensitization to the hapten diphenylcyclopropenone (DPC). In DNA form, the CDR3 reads TGTGCCAGCAGGGGGGGAGTGAACACTGAAGCTTTCTTT. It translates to CASRGGVNTEAFF.